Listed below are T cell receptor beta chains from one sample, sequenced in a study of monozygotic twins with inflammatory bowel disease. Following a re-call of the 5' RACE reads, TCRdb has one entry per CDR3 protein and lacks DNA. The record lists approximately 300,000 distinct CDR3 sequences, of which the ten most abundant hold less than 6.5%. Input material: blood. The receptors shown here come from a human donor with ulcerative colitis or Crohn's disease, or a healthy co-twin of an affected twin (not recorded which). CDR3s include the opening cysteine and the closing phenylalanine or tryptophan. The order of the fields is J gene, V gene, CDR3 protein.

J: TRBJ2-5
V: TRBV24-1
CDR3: CATSRGQETQYF

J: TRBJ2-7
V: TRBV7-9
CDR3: CASSIRQGAWEQYF

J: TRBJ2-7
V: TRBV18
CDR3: CASSPPGPGGITYEQYF

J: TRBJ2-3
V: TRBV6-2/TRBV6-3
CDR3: CATSSWTSWHTQYF

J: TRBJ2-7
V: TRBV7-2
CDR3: CASSWGGQGYEQYF

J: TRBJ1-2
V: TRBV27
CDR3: CASRTRKTGTPYGYTF

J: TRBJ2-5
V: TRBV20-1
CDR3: CSAMTSGVTQGETQYF

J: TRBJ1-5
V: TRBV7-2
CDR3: CASSLDSSYSNQPQHF

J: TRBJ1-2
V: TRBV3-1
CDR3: CASSQDRQGYTF

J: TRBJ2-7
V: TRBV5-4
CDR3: CASSLGGAPYEQYF

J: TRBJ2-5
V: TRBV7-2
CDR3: CASSSGLAGRSQETQYF

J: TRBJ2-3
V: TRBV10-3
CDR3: CAISKQAGGPVADTQYF

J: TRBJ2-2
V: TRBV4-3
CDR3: CASSRESITGELFF

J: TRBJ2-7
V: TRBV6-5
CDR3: CASSYSNLGLLGEQYF

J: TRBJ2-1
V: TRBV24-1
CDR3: CATSDSYNEQFF

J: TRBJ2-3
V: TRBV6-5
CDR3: CASSYSEGTGADTDTQYF

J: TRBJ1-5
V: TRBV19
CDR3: CASSIDYNQPQHF

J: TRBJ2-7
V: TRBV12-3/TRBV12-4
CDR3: CASRPGTGPYEQYF

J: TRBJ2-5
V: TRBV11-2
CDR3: CASEFRGSGTQYF

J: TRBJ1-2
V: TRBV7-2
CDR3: CASSSELRAYYGYTF

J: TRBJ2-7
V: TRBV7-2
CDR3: CASSQTGTSASYEQYF

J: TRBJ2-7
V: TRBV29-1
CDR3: CSALAGEVSYEQYF

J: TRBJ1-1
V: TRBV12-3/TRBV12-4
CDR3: CASKPGERNTEAFF

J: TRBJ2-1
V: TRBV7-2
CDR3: CASSLGTSGRAGNEQFF

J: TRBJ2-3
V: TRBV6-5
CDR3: CASRTGGTDTQYF

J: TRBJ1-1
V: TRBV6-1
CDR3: CASSPRGVSYRVNTEAFF

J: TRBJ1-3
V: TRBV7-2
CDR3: CASSPDNSGNTIYF

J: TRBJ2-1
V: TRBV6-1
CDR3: CASRQTSGGSANEQFF

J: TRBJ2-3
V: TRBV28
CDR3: CASRGGGHQDTQYF

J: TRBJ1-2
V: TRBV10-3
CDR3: CATGQGLANYGYTF

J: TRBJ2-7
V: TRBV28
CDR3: CASSFPLGPIYEQYF

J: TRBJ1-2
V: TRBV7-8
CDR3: CASSQGRLVNYGYTF

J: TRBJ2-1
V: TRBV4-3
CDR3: CASSQDPASGSQYNEQFF

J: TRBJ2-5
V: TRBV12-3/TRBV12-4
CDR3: CASLGSGPRTETQYF

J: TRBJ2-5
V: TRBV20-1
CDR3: CSASRAEQETQYF

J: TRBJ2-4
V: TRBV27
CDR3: CASSLTGDPAKNIQYF

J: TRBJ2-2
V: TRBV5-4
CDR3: CASSFRGGITGELFF

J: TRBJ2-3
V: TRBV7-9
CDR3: CASRLRDSTTDTQYF

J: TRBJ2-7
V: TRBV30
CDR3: CAWTKQISYEQYF

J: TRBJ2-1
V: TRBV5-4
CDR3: CASSKDLSGTYNEQFF

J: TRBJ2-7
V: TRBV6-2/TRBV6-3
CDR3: CASSSSRGYEQYF

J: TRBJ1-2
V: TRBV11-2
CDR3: CASSHWTNYGYTF

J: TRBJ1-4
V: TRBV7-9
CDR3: CASSLAALSREKLFF

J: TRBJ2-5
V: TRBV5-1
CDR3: CASSRGGAQNQETQYF

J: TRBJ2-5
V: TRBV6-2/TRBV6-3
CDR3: CASSTRGTSEQETQYF

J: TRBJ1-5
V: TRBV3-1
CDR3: CASSPGGLSNQPQHF

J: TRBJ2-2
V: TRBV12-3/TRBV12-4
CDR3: CASSFKVEYTGELFF

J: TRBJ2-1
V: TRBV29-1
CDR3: CSVESPSRTEQFF

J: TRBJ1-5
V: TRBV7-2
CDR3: CASSLAGARNQPQHF

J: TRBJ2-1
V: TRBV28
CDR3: CASSFSGGSSYNEQFF

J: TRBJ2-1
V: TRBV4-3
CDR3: CASSRLTSGGGGRDEQFF

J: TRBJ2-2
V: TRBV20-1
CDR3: CSAIRDTSTGELFF

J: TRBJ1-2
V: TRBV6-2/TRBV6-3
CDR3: CASSYVRPGYYGYTF

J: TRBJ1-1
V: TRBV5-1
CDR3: CASSPGQSEAFF

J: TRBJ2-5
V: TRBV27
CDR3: CASSQIGTEYQETQYF

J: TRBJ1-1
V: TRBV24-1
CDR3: CATSDLLGVAFF

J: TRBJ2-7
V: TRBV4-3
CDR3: CASSQELGRINEQYF

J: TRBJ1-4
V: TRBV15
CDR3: CATSRNEKLFF

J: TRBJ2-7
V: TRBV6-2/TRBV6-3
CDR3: CASTRSGPKREQYF